These 32 T cell receptor beta chains share one sample of origin, sequenced in a study of cytomegalovirus exposure and HLA in healthy donors. Use of 60 Vbeta and 13 Jbeta primers characterized the PCR. Repertoires were generated with immunoSEQ multiplex PCR, while TCRdb's copy carries only in-frame clones and drops some. The sample shows fewer than 200,000 clones, more than 65% of them seen only once. The sample consisted of PBMCs. The receptors here all came from a woman between 50 and 59 years old in good health and CMV-seronegative.

The chain is built from TRBV2 and TRBJ1-5; 9 bases line up with TRBD1. Germline V gives CDR1 SNHLY, CDR2 FYNNEI. This CDR3 has 16 residues. V was pared by 10 bases and J by 5 bases, with 15 bases of the junction left unmatched. The CDR3 is CATKEGGQGLYQPQHF. DNA of the CDR3: TGTGCCACCAAAGAGGGGGGACAGGGCCTCTATCAGCCCCAGCATTTT.

The rearrangement uses TRBV9 and TRBJ1-6; D might be TRBD1 (6 bases). Between the trimmed V and J ends, which lost 1 base and 7 bases, there was a span of 15 bases. The CDR3 runs 16 residues. Germline-derived CDR1 and CDR2 are SGDLS and YYNGEE. Here the CDR3 DNA reads TGTGCCAGCAGCGTAAGCCGGGACATTCGAAATTCACCCCTCCACTTT. Its translation: CASSVSRDIRNSPLHF.

V is TRBV28 and J is TRBJ1-2; D not certain. Germline V gene lookup returns CDR1 MDHEN and CDR2 SYDVKM. The V end was cut by 8 bases, the J end by 5 bases, with 12 bases between. The CDR3 sequence is 12 residues long. CDR3 DNA sequence: TGTGCCAGCTGGAGCCGAACGTATGGCTACACCTTC. Its protein is CASWSRTYGYTF.

This chain uses TRBV28 with TRBJ1-1; D might be TRBD1 (5 bases). The V end lost 6 bases, the J end lost 7 bases, and 6 bases lay between the germline ends. The CDR3 sequence is 10 residues long. Germline lookup yields CDR1 MDHEN and CDR2 SYDVKM. In DNA, the CDR3 is TGTGCCAGCAGCCAGGGTGAAGCTTTCTTT. Protein sequence: CASSQGEAFF.

The CDR3 DNA sequence: TGTGCCAGCAGCTTAAACGTTAGGACTAGCGGGAGCAGTGAGCAGTTCTTC. Its protein is CASSLNVRTSGSSEQFF. The rearrangement joins TRBV7-2 to TRBJ2-1; the match to TRBD2 covers 13 bases. J lost 9 bases, V lost 2 bases, and 10 bases had no gene match. Germline V gives CDR1 SGHTA, CDR2 FQGNSA. The CDR3 is made up of 17 amino acids.

The chain links TRBV5-1 to TRBJ1-1; a possible D gene is TRBD1 (6 bases). The CDR3 covers 14 residues. Germline CDR1 SGHRS, CDR2 YFSETQ. The V end lost 6 bases, the J end lost 4 bases, and 16 bases lay between the germline ends. The CDR3 spells CASTQQGGVTEAFF. The CDR3 DNA reads as TGCGCCAGCACCCAACAGGGAGGGGTCACTGAAGCTTTCTTT.

The chain carries TRBV9 and TRBJ1-1; 7 bases fit TRBD1. V lost 5 bases and J lost 1; bases outside the gene matches: 8. The germline V gene has CDR1 SGDLS and CDR2 YYNGEE. This CDR3 comprises 15 residues. The CDR3 is CASRSSGTENTEAFF. The DNA of the CDR3 is TGTGCCAGCAGGTCATCCGGGACAGAGAACACTGAAGCTTTCTTT. The full variable domain, with the rest looked up from reference TRBV9 and TRBJ1-1, is DSGVTQTPKHLITATGQRVTLRCSPRSGDLSVYWYQQSLDQGLQFLIQYYNGEERAKGNILERFSAQQFPDLHSELNLSSLELGDSALYFCASRSSGTENTEAFFGQGTRLTVV.

This chain links TRBV19 with TRBJ2-5; perhaps TRBD2 as D (5 bases). This CDR3 region has 13 residues. Germline V gene lookup returns CDR1 LNHDA and CDR2 SQIVND (reference sequence). Trimming left V 2 bases short and J 5 bases short, with 9 bases between. Here the CDR3 reads CASSIRGQETQYF. CDR3 bases: TGTGCCAGTAGTATAAGAGGGCAGGAGACCCAGTACTTC.

The rearrangement links TRBV28 to TRBJ2-7; possibly TRBD2 for D (5 bases). The ends were cut back, 3 bases at V and 0 bases at J, with 12 bases in the middle. The CDR3 consists of 15 residues. Per the germline V gene, CDR1 is MDHEN and CDR2 is SYDVKM. The CDR3 region has the DNA TGTGCCAGCAGTTTTTCTAGCATAAGCTCCTACGAGCAGTACTTC. Protein: CASSFSSISSYEQYF. Complete variable domain (other parts from reference TRBV28 and TRBJ2-7): DVKVTQSSRYLVKRTGEKVFLECVQDMDHENMFWYRQDPGLGLRLIYFSYDVKMKEKGDIPEGYSVSREKKERFSLILESASTNQTSMYLCASSFSSISSYEQYFGPGTRLTVT.

This chain links TRBV6-1 with TRBJ1-5; no clear D. This CDR3 spans 15 amino acids. The V and J ends lost 7 bases and 5 bases respectively, with 18 bases between them. Germline-derived CDR1 and CDR2 are MNHNS and SASEGT. The CDR3: CASTQGSRGDQPQHF. CDR3 nucleotide sequence: TGTGCCAGCACCCAAGGATCCCGGGGTGATCAGCCCCAGCATTTT.

The chain is built from TRBV5-4 and TRBJ1-3, with D tentatively TRBD1 (5 bases). CDR1 is SGHNT and CDR2 is YYREEE in the germline V gene (reference sequence). The CDR3 consists of 18 residues. V gave up 0 bases and J gave up 3 bases, with 19 bases separating them. This CDR3 reads CASSLGAGPLVSGNTIYF. The CDR3 DNA reads TGTGCCAGCAGCTTGGGGGCGGGGCCGCTTGTAAGTGGAAACACCATATATTTT.

The V and J genes are TRBV4-2 and TRBJ1-1; no clear D. This CDR3 is built from 14 residues. CDR1 is LGHNA, CDR2 YNFKEQ, per germline. Between the trimmed V and J ends, which lost 1 base and 1 base, there was a span of 7 bases. The CDR3 DNA sequence: TGTGCCAGCAGCCAAGGGTCTACGAACACTGAAGCTTTCTTT. Translated, it gives CASSQGSTNTEAFF.

The chain uses TRBV18 and TRBJ2-7; TRBD1 is a possible D gene (6 bases). Germline lookup yields CDR1 KGHSH and CDR2 LQKENI. The CDR3 contains 15 residues. Trimming took off 3 bases at V and 1 base at J, with 13 bases between the two ends. The CDR3 region has the DNA TGTGCCAGCTCACCCTGGACAGACAAATCCTACGAGCAGTACTTC. Its translation: CASSPWTDKSYEQYF. Using reference TRBV18 and TRBJ2-7 for the parts outside the CDR3, the full variable domain is NAGVMQNPRHLVRRRGQEARLRCSPMKGHSHVYWYRQLPEEGLKFMVYLQKENIIDESGMPKERFSAEFPKEGPSILRIQQVVRGDSAAYFCASSPWTDKSYEQYFGPGTRLTVT.

This sequence joins TRBV9 and TRBJ2-5, with D possibly being TRBD2 (6 bases). Germline assignment: CDR1 SGDLS and CDR2 YYNGEE. This CDR3 has 16 residues. Trimming cost V 4 bases and J 2 bases, with 18 bases left between them. CDR3 sequence (DNA): TGTGCCAGCAGCCCCCTTTTTGGGGCGGGGCAAGAGACCCAGTACTTC. Amino acid sequence: CASSPLFGAGQETQYF.

This chain joins TRBV10-1 and TRBJ2-7, with 7 positions matching TRBD1. This CDR3 has 12 amino acids. The V segment lost 4 bases and the J segment 7 bases; nucleotides outside the gene matches: 4. CDR1 is WNHNN, CDR2 SYGVQD, per germline (reference sequence). In DNA form, the CDR3 reads TGCGCCAGCAGTGGTTCAGGGGGTGAGCAGTACTTC. The encoded protein is CASSGSGGEQYF.

V usage is TRBV19 and J usage is TRBJ1-2; D is unclear. V gave up 4 bases and J gave up 10 bases, with 19 bases separating them. The CDR3 spans 14 residues. CDR1 is LNHDA, CDR2 SQIVND, per germline (reference sequence). CDR3 in amino acids: CASSKVSGSGSYTF. The CDR3 DNA follows: TGTGCCAGTAGTAAAGTGAGCGGATCGGGGTCCTACACCTTC.

The CDR3 loop is CASSFRWSSTDTQYF. The CDR3 DNA reads TGTGCCAGCAGTTTTAGGTGGAGTTCCACAGATACGCAGTATTTT. The rearrangement links TRBV28 to TRBJ2-3; D is undetermined. CDR3 length: 15 amino acids. CDR1 and CDR2 from the germline V gene are MDHEN and SYDVKM. Trimming shortened V by 3 bases and J by 2 bases, and 12 bases separated the two germline ends.

The V gene is TRBV5-1, the J gene TRBJ2-7, with 8 bases fitting TRBD1. The ends lost 1 base at V and 6 bases at J; junction bases unmatched: 3. The CDR3 length is 13 residues. CDR1 is SGHRS and CDR2 is YFSETQ in the germline V gene. The CDR3 DNA follows: TGCGCCAGCAGCTTGCAGGGGGCACCCGAGCAGTACTTC. Residues: CASSLQGAPEQYF. Full variable domain (outside the CDR3, taken from reference TRBV5-1 and TRBJ2-7): KAGVTQTPRYLIKTRGQQVTLSCSPISGHRSVSWYQQTPGQGLQFLFEYFSETQRNKGNFPGRFSGRQFSNSRSEMNVSTLELGDSALYLCASSLQGAPEQYFGPGTRLTVT.

This sequence joins TRBV4-2 and TRBJ1-2; TRBD1 matches at 11 bases. J gave up 4 bases and V 0 bases, and 7 bases lay outside the gene matches. The CDR3 is 17 residues long. The germline gives CDR1 LGHNA, CDR2 YNFKEQ. This CDR3 reads CASSQDSAGTGGYGYTF. Here the CDR3 DNA reads TGTGCCAGCAGCCAAGATTCCGCCGGGACAGGGGGCTATGGCTACACCTTC.

The CDR3 is CASSLLSNTEAFF. The CDR3 bases are TGCGCCAGCAGCTTGTTATCCAACACTGAAGCTTTCTTT. The chain employs TRBV5-1 and TRBJ1-1; no definite D call. Looked up from germline, CDR1 is SGHRS and CDR2 is YFSETQ. The ends were cut back, 1 base at V and 2 bases at J, with 6 bases in the middle. There are 13 residues in the CDR3.

This clone was observed a single time. The chain employs TRBV29-1 and TRBJ2-5; TRBD1 agrees at 8 bases. The J call may be incorrect, as the DNA end agrees better with TRBJ2-7. Per germline, CDR1 SQVTM and CDR2 ANQGSEA. The CDR3 is 14 amino acids. The CDR3 sequence: CSVLGQGVPYEQYF. The CDR3 region has the DNA TGCAGCGTCTTAGGACAGGGTGTTCCCTACGAGCAGTACTTC.

This chain links TRBV5-1 with TRBJ1-1; 7 nucleotides line up with TRBD1. Losses at the gene ends were 0 bases for V and 5 bases for J; bases not matched to a gene: 7. Germline loops: CDR1 SGHRS, CDR2 YFSETQ. The CDR3 runs to 15 residues. CDR3 residues: CASSLATGSETEAFF. The CDR3 nucleotides read TGCGCCAGCAGCTTGGCGACAGGGTCGGAGACTGAAGCTTTCTTT.

This clone was observed once. This chain joins TRBV20-1 and TRBJ2-1; D remains unclear. The CDR3 is 11 amino acids. The V end lost 6 bases, the J end lost 7 bases, and 10 bases lay between the germline ends. The germline V gene encodes CDR1 DFQATT and CDR2 SNEGSKA (reference sequence). CDR3 bases: TGCAGTGCGAAACTGTGGAATGAGCAGTTCTTC. It encodes CSAKLWNEQFF.

The rearrangement joins TRBV10-3 to TRBJ2-6; TRBD1 matches at 10 bases. CDR3 size: 18 residues. V dropped 5 bases and J dropped 0; count of bases not matched to a gene: 7. Germline V gene data show CDR1 as ENHRY and CDR2 as SYGVKD. CDR3 region: CAISIKTGGFSGANVLTF. The CDR3 DNA reads TGTGCCATCAGTATCAAGACAGGGGGCTTCTCTGGGGCCAACGTCCTGACTTTC.

The V and J genes are TRBV4-2 and TRBJ2-7, with 9 bases matching TRBD2. From germline, CDR1 is LGHNA and CDR2 YNFKEQ. V lost 4 bases and J lost 2; bases outside the gene matches: 6. The CDR3 totals 15 residues. This CDR3 is CASSREREAPYEQYF. The CDR3, as DNA: TGTGCCAGCAGCCGAGAGCGGGAGGCCCCCTACGAGCAGTACTTC.

This clone was recorded only once. The V gene is TRBV6-1, the J gene TRBJ1-1; TRBD1 matches 8 bases. Trimming cost V 7 bases and J 5 bases; bases outside gene matches: 6. The germline CDR1 and CDR2 sequences are MNHNS and SASEGT. This CDR3 has 13 residues. The chain's CDR3 is CASKTRGQTEAFF. Written as DNA, the CDR3 is TGTGCCAGCAAGACCAGGGGGCAGACTGAAGCTTTCTTT.

V gene TRBV6-6 combines with J gene TRBJ2-7; tentatively, D is TRBD2 (7 bases). The V gene's germline CDR1 is MNHNY and CDR2 SVGAGI (reference sequence). Trimming took off 5 bases at V and 2 bases at J, with 16 bases between the two ends. The CDR3 is 15 residues long. The CDR3 nucleotides are TGTGCCAGCAGTGACCTACAGGGAGGGCCCTACGAGCAGTACTTC. Translation gives CASSDLQGGPYEQYF.

CDR3 in amino acids: CASSLLQDWIGYTF. Here the CDR3 DNA reads TGTGCCAGCAGCCTATTGCAGGACTGGATTGGCTACACCTTC. The rearrangement joins TRBV5-4 to TRBJ1-2, with D uncertain. V lost 4 bases and J lost 7, with 17 bases in between. CDR3 length equals 14 residues. Per germline, CDR1 SGHNT and CDR2 YYREEE (reference sequence).

The chain couples TRBV7-9 to TRBJ1-2; TRBD1 aligns across 8 bases. The CDR3 is 15 residues long. V shed 2 bases and J 6 bases; nucleotides not matched to a gene: 8. Germline-derived CDR1 and CDR2 are SEHNR and FQNEAQ (reference sequence). CDR3 amino acids: CASSLSGQGADGYTF. As DNA, the CDR3 is TGTGCCAGCAGCTTATCTGGCCAGGGGGCTGATGGCTACACCTTC.

The chain links TRBV4-3 to TRBJ1-4; the match to TRBD1 covers 9 bases. There are 18 residues in the CDR3. V was clipped by 1 base and J by 4 bases; unmatched bases: 10. CDR1 is LGHNA, CDR2 YSLEER, per germline. The CDR3: CASSQVGGTTGGNEKLFF. CDR3 DNA: TGCGCCAGCAGCCAAGTGGGAGGAACGACAGGGGGTAATGAAAAACTGTTTTTT.

V usage is TRBV7-9 and J usage is TRBJ2-5; TRBD1 matches 7 bases. The CDR3 consists of 15 residues. With 5 bases clipped from V and 2 bases from J, the junction kept 8 bases outside the gene matches. In germline, CDR1 is SEHNR, CDR2 FQNEAQ (reference sequence). This chain's CDR3 is CASSRNLGQQETQYF. The CDR3 DNA reads as TGTGCCAGCAGCCGCAATCTGGGACAGCAAGAGACCCAGTACTTC.

The CDR3 sequence is CSAGSDQGYGYTF. CDR3 nucleotides: TGCAGCGCTGGATCAGATCAGGGATATGGCTACACCTTC. The rearrangement joins TRBV29-1 to TRBJ1-2, with a tentative D call TRBD1 (5 bases). Per germline, CDR1 SQVTM and CDR2 ANQGSEA. V shed 7 bases and J shed 5 bases, with 17 bases lying between them. The CDR3 consists of 13 residues.